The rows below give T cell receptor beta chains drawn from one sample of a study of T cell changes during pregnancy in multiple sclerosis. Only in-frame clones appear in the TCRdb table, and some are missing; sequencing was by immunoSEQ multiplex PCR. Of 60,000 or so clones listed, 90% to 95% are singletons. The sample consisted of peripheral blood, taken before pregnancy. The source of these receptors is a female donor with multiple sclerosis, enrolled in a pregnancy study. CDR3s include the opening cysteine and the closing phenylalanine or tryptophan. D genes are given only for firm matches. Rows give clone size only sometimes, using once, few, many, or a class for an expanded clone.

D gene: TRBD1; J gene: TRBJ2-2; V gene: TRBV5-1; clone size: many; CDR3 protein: CASSSGQGARDGELFF; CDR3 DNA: TGCGCCAGCAGCTCAGGACAGGGGGCTAGGGACGGGGAGCTGTTTTTT
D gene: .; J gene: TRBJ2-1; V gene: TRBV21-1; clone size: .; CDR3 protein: CASSDRGRNYEQFF; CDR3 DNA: TGTGCCAGCAGCGACAGGGGCCGGAACTATGAGCAGTTCTTC
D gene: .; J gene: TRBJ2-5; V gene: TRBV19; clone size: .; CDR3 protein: CARGVERRRGRNQETQYF; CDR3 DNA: TGTGCCAGGGGAGTTGAGCGAAGGCGGGGCCGAAATCAAGAGACCCAGTACTTC
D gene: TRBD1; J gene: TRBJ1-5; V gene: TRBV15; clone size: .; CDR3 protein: CATNRGRMYSNQPQHF; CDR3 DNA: TGTGCCACCAACAGGGGGCGAATGTATAGCAATCAGCCCCAGCATTTT
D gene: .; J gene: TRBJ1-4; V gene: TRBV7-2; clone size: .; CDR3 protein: CASSLDGGRQRDEKLFF; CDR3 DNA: TGTGCCAGCAGCTTAGACGGTGGACGGCAGCGGGATGAAAAACTGTTTTTT
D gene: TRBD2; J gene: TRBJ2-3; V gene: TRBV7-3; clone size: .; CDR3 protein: CASSLTGVSGNTDTQYF; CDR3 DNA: TGTGCCAGCAGCTTAACTGGGGTTAGCGGGAACACAGATACGCAGTATTTT
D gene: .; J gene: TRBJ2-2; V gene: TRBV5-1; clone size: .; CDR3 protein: CASSLASTAGGELFF; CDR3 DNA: TGCGCCAGCAGCTTGGCTAGTACGGCGGGCGGGGAGCTGTTTTTT
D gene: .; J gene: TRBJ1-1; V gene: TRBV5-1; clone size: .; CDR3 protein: CASSLAGNTEAFF; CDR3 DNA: TGCGCCAGCAGCTTGGCAGGGAACACTGAAGCTTTCTTT
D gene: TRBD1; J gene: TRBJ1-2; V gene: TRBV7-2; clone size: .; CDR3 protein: CASSSRDRAYGYTF; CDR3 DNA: TGTGCCAGCAGCTCACGTGACAGGGCTTATGGCTACACCTTC
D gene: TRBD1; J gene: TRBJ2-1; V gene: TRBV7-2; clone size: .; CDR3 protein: CASSTWDRRAEQFF; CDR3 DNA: TGTGCCAGCAGCACCTGGGACAGAAGAGCTGAGCAGTTCTTC
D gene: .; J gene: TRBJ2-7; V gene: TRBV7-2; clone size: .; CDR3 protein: CASSLAGANEQYF; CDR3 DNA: TGTGCCAGCAGCTTAGCAGGGGCGAACGAGCAGTACTTC
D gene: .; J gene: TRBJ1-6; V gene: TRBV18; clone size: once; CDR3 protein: CASSPQYNSPLHF; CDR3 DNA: TGTGCCAGCTCACCCCAATATAATTCACCCCTCCACTTT
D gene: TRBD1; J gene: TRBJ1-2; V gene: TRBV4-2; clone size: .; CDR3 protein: CASSPAGTGSSYYGYTF; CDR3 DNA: TGTGCCAGCAGCCCGGCGGGGACAGGGTCATCATACTATGGCTACACCTTC
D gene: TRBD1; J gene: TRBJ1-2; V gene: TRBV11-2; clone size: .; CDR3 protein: CASSLAGGGVYGYTF; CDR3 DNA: TGTGCCAGCAGCTTAGCAGGAGGGGGCGTCTATGGCTACACCTTC
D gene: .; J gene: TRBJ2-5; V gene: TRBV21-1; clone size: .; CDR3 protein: CASTKTSGGQETQYF; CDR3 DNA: TGTGCCAGCACCAAGACTAGCGGGGGACAAGAGACCCAGTACTTC
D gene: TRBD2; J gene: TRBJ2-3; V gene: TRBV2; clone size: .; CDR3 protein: CASSAGGSGTDTQYF; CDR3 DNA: TGTGCCAGCAGTGCGGGGGGGTCCGGCACAGATACGCAGTATTTT
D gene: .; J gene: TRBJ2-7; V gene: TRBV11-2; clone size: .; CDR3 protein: CASSFDRFYYEQYF; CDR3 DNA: TGTGCCAGCAGCTTCGACAGATTTTACTACGAGCAGTACTTC
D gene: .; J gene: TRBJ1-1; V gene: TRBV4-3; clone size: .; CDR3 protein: CASSQETREGAFF; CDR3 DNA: TGCGCCAGCAGCCAAGAGACCCGGGAAGGGGCTTTCTTT
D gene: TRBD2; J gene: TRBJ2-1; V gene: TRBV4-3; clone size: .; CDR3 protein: CASSQDRAGGNNEQFF; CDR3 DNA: TGCGCCAGCAGCCAAGATAGGGCGGGGGGAAACAATGAGCAGTTCTTC
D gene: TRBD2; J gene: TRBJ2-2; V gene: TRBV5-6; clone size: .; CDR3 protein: CASSFRTSGGASGELFF; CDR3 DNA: TGTGCCAGCAGCTTCCGGACTAGCGGGGGGGCAAGCGGGGAGCTGTTTTTT
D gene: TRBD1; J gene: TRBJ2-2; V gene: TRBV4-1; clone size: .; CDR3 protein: CASSQIQGADTGELFF; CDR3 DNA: TGCGCCAGCAGCCAAATACAGGGGGCCGACACCGGGGAGCTGTTTTTT
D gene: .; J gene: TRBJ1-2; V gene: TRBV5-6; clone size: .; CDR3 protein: CASSFSPGGANYGYTF; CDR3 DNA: TGTGCCAGCAGCTTTTCCCCTGGGGGGGCTAACTATGGCTACACCTTC
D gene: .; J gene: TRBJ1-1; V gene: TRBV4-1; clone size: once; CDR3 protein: CASSHSQTLNTEAFF; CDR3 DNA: TGCGCCAGCAGCCATTCACAGACGTTGAACACTGAAGCTTTCTTT
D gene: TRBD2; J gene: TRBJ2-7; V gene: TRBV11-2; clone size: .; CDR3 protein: CASSRTGGLYEQYF; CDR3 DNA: TGTGCCAGCAGCCGGACGGGGGGGCTCTACGAGCAGTACTTC
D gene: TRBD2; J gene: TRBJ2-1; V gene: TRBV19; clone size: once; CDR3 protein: CASSISASGGSYNEQFF; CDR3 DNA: TGTGCCAGTAGTATATCAGCTAGCGGGGGCTCCTACAATGAGCAGTTCTTC
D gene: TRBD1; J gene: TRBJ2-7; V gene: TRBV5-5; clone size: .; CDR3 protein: CASSLYRGPTNEQYF; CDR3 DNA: TGTGCCAGCAGCTTGTACAGGGGCCCAACGAACGAGCAGTACTTC
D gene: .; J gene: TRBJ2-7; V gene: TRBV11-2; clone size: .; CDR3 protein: CASSLAQVPYF; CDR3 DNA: TGTGCCAGCAGCTTAGCACAGGTCCCCTACTTC
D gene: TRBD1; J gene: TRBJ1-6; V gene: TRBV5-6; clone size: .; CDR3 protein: CASSWRNRGNSPLHF; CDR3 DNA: TGTGCCAGCAGCTGGCGAAACAGGGGAAATTCACCCCTCCACTTT
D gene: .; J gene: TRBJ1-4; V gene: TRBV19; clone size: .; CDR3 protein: CASSGQINEKLFF; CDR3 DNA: TGTGCCAGTAGTGGACAGATTAATGAAAAACTGTTTTTT
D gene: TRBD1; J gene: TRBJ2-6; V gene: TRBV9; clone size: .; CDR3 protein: CASSVDRSSYSSGANVLTF; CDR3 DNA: TGTGCCAGCAGCGTGGACAGGAGCTCCTATAGCTCTGGGGCCAACGTCCTGACTTTC
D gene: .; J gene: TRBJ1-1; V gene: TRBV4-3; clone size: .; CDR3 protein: CASSQDFGFMTEAFF; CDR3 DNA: TGCGCCAGCAGCCAAGATTTCGGGTTTATGACTGAAGCTTTCTTT
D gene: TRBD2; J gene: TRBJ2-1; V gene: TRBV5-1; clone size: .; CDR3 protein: CASRAAGANEQFF; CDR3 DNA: TGCGCCAGCAGAGCAGCGGGGGCAAATGAGCAGTTCTTC
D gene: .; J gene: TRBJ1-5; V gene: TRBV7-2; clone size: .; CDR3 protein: CASSHPIGPQHF; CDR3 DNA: TGTGCCAGCAGTCACCCAATCGGGCCCCAGCATTTT
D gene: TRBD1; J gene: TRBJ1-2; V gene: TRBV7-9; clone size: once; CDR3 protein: CASSPGGRGYTF; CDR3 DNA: TGTGCCAGCAGCCCAGGGGGCAGGGGCTACACCTTC
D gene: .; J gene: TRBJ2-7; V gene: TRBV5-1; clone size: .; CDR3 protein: CASSLLQEPYEQYF; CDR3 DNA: TGCGCCAGCAGCTTGTTACAGGAACCCTACGAGCAGTACTTC
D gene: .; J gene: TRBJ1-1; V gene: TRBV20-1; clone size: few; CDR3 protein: CSARYKIEAFF; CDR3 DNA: TGCAGTGCTAGGTACAAGATTGAAGCTTTCTTT
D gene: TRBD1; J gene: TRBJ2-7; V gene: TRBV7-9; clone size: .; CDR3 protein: CASSRGQAPWEQYF; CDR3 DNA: TGTGCCAGCAGCCGAGGACAGGCCCCCTGGGAGCAGTACTTC
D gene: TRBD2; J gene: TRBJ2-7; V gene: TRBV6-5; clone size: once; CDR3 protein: CASSYTSSGGAYEQYF; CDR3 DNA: TGTGCCAGCAGTTACACCTCTAGCGGGGGGGCCTACGAGCAGTACTTC
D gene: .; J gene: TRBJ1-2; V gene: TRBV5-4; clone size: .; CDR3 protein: CASRPRGGNYGYTF; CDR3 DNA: TGTGCCAGCCGCCCGAGGGGGGGTAACTATGGCTACACCTTC
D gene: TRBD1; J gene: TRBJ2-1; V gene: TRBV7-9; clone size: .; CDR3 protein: CASSPGTGGSYEQFF; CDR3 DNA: TGTGCCAGCAGTCCCGGGACAGGGGGGTCGTATGAGCAGTTCTTC
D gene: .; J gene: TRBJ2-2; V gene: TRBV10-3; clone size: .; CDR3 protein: CAISSGIANTGELFF; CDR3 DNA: TGTGCCATCAGTTCAGGAATCGCGAACACCGGGGAGCTGTTTTTT
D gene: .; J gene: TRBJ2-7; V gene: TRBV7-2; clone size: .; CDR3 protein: CASSLVSQGTYEQYF; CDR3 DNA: TGTGCCAGCAGCTTAGTTTCCCAGGGGACCTACGAGCAGTACTTC
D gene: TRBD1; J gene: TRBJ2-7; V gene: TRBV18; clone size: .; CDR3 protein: CASSPQDRTHEQYF; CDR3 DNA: TGTGCCAGCTCACCACAGGACAGGACCCACGAGCAGTACTTC
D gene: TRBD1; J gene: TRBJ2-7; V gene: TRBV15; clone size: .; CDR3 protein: CATSTRQGFYEQYF; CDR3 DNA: TGTGCCACCAGCACGAGACAGGGGTTCTACGAGCAGTACTTC
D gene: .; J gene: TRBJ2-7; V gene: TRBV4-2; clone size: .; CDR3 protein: CASSLRGGGARDEQYF; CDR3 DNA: TGTGCCAGCAGCCTCCGCGGAGGGGGGGCCCGCGACGAGCAGTACTTC